One and the same sample provided the 17 T cell receptor beta chains below, sequenced in a study of T cells after yellow fever vaccination. In TCRdb, the 5' RACE reads were re-called with MiXCR into one record per CDR3 protein. In the table there are some 600,000 distinct CDR3 sequences, less than 20% of which are singletons. The starting material was PBMCs, obtained 5 to 6 days after the first yellow fever vaccination. These receptors were collected from a man aged 18 to 29 who received the YFV17D yellow fever vaccine.

In its sample, this clonotype was seen a few times. V is TRBV20-1 and J is TRBJ1-2; D remains ambiguous. Trimming removed 3 bases from V and 7 bases from J, with 18 bases in between. There are 14 residues in the CDR3. Germline lookup yields CDR1 DFQATT and CDR2 SNEGSKA (reference sequence). CDR3 sequence (DNA): TGCAGTGCTAGTAGGTCCGGGGTAACGGGTGGCTACACCTTC. The encoded protein is CSASRSGVTGGYTF.

The gene calls are TRBV7-3 and TRBJ2-1; 13 nucleotides agree with TRBD2. This CDR3 contains 14 residues. Germline V CDR1 and CDR2: SGHTA, FQGTGA. V shed 5 bases and J 12 bases; nucleotides not matched to a gene: 7. The CDR3 nucleotides are TGTGCCAGCAGCGAGGGGACTAGCGGGGACACGCAGTTCTTC. Residues: CASSEGTSGDTQFF.

The V gene is TRBV20-1, the J gene TRBJ2-3, with D possibly called TRBD1 or TRBD2 (5 bases each). From germline, CDR1 is DFQATT and CDR2 SNEGSKA (reference sequence). V was clipped by 3 bases and J by 2 bases, with 9 bases between them. There are 13 residues in the CDR3. CDR3 in amino acids: CSASGAPTDTQYF. The CDR3 DNA reads TGCAGTGCTAGCGGGGCCCCCACAGATACGCAGTATTTT.

This clonotype was recorded many times. V is TRBV4-1 and J is TRBJ2-3, with 9 bases that match TRBD2. Germline lookup yields CDR1 MGHRA and CDR2 YSYEKL. Trimming took 2 bases from V and 2 from J; bases not matched to a gene: 11. This CDR3 comprises 18 residues. Here the CDR3 reads CASSQLPGLASTTDTQYF. Written as DNA, the CDR3 is TGCGCCAGCAGCCAACTTCCGGGACTAGCATCCACCACAGATACGCAGTATTTT.

V and J are TRBV4-3 and TRBJ2-2, with 10 nucleotides matching TRBD2. V was clipped by 4 bases and J by 6 bases; unmatched bases: 8. The CDR3 totals 16 residues. CDR1 is LGHNA and CDR2 is YSLEER in the germline V gene. The CDR3 reads CASSPSPTSGAGELFF. DNA of the CDR3: TGCGCCAGCAGCCCCTCCCCTACTAGCGGGGCCGGGGAGCTGTTTTTT.

This chain uses TRBV11-1 with TRBJ2-2; TRBD1 agrees at 7 bases. The CDR3 contains 18 residues. J gave up 0 bases and V 3 bases, and 10 bases lay outside the gene matches. Germline values: CDR1 SGHAT, CDR2 FQDESV (reference sequence). DNA of the CDR3: TGTGCCAGCAGCTTCGGTCCGACAGGGCTCGCGAACACCGGGGAGCTGTTTTTT. This encodes CASSFGPTGLANTGELFF. Looking up the rest from reference TRBV11-1 and TRBJ2-2 gives the full variable domain: EAEVAQSPRYKITEKSQAVAFWCDPISGHATLYWYRQILGQGPELLVQFQDESVVDDSQLPKDRFSAERLKGVDSTLKIQPAELGDSAMYLCASSFGPTGLANTGELFFGEGSRLTVL.

This clonotype was seen only a few times. The chain has TRBV15 and TRBJ2-1, with 9 bases that match TRBD2. This CDR3 has 16 amino acids. The junction had 6 bases not matched to a gene; V was cut back by 3 bases and J by 3 bases. Germline CDR1 is LNHNV and CDR2 is YYDKDF (reference sequence). The CDR3 loop reads CATSRPLAGVYNEQFF. The CDR3 nucleotides read TGTGCCACCAGCAGGCCGTTAGCGGGGGTCTACAATGAGCAGTTCTTC.

Comment on this clonotype: The junction departs from germline at one end; a sequencing error may be responsible. The V and J genes are TRBV13 and TRBJ2-2; D is possibly TRBD2 (5 bases). The CDR3 has 14 residues. Germline assignment: CDR1 PRHDT and CDR2 FYEKMQ (reference sequence). Here the CDR3 reads CASGSGLLCGVLLF. Here the CDR3 DNA reads TGTGCCAGCGGCTCCGGACTGCTCTGTGGGGTGCTGCTTTTT.

This clonotype was seen more than once but under ten times. In DNA, the CDR3 is TGTGCCAGCAGTATCCGGACGGAGCTGTTTTTT. As protein: CASSIRTELFF. J is TRBJ2-2 and V is TRBV5-5; D remains ambiguous. Germline values: CDR1 SGHKS, CDR2 YYEKEE (reference sequence). The CDR3 sequence is 11 residues long. Deletions cut 5 bases from V and 10 bases from J, with 9 bases between. Looking up the rest from reference TRBV5-5 and TRBJ2-2 gives the full variable domain: DAGVTQSPTHLIKTRGQQVTLRCSPISGHKSVSWYQQVLGQGPQFIFQYYEKEERGRGNFPDRFSARQFPNYSSELNVNALLLGDSALYLCASSIRTELFFGEGSRLTVL.

The CDR3 DNA sequence: TGTGCCAGCAGCCAAGATTTGGATTTCTACGAGCAGTACTTC. Translating it yields CASSQDLDFYEQYF. The chain recombines TRBV4-2 with TRBJ2-7, with D hard to call. V lost 0 bases and J lost 3, with 9 bases in between. The CDR3 has 14 residues. The germline V gene has CDR1 LGHNA and CDR2 YNFKEQ.

This clonotype was picked up a small number of times. Here the CDR3 DNA reads TGTGCCAGCAGCCTCCGGGACAGGGGCTCTGAAGCTTTCTTT. It translates to CASSLRDRGSEAFF. The chain combines TRBV7-3 with TRBJ1-1, with TRBD1 matching over 10 bases. Per the germline V gene, CDR1 is SGHTA and CDR2 is FQGTGA. The CDR3 loop spans 14 amino acids. V gave up 5 bases and J gave up 6 bases; unmatched junction bases: 6.

V and J are TRBV4-3 and TRBJ2-5; 16 bases align to TRBD2. Germline assignment: CDR1 LGHNA and CDR2 YSLEER. The CDR3 contains 18 residues. Trimming removed 5 bases from V and 0 bases from J; junction bases left unmatched: 6. The CDR3 loop reads CASSTGTSGGVDQETQYF. The DNA of the CDR3 is TGCGCCAGCAGCACCGGGACTAGCGGGGGGGTTGACCAAGAGACCCAGTACTTC.

This clonotype turned up a few times. The chain employs TRBV4-3 and TRBJ2-1, with TRBD2 matching 8 bases. V trimming: 1 base; J trimming: 1 base; junction bases outside the gene matches: 3. CDR1 and CDR2 from the germline V gene are LGHNA and YSLEER. This CDR3 spans 16 amino acids. The CDR3 nucleotides read TGCGCCAGCAGCCAAGTGAGCGGGGGTTCCTACAATGAGCAGTTCTTC. Protein product: CASSQVSGGSYNEQFF.

In its sample, this clonotype was seen a few times. The V call is TRBV4-3, the J call TRBJ1-1, with 7 positions matching TRBD1. Looked up from germline, CDR1 is LGHNA and CDR2 is YSLEER. V was pared by 2 bases and J by 5 bases, with 5 bases of the junction left unmatched. The CDR3 extends over 14 amino acids. The CDR3 DNA reads TGCGCCAGCAGCCAACACCTACAGGGGACTGAAGCTTTCTTT. Amino acid sequence: CASSQHLQGTEAFF.

The V call is TRBV27, the J call TRBJ1-2; D may be TRBD1 (6 bases). Between the trimmed V and J ends, which lost 8 bases and 4 bases, there was a span of 11 bases. This CDR3 is 12 amino acids long. Germline loops: CDR1 MNHEY, CDR2 SMNVEV (reference sequence). The CDR3 spells CASSGDLYGYTF. In DNA form, the CDR3 reads TGTGCCAGCTCAGGGGACCTCTATGGCTACACCTTC.

The V gene is TRBV7-2, the J gene TRBJ2-5, with 11 bases lining up with TRBD1. V trimming: 5 bases; J trimming: 5 bases; junction bases outside the gene matches: 10. The germline CDR1 and CDR2 sequences are SGHTA and FQGNSA. The CDR3 has 16 residues. The CDR3 DNA reads as TGTGCCAGCAGCCGAACCCACCGGGACAGGGGGGAGACCCAGTACTTC. Its protein is CASSRTHRDRGETQYF.

This chain joins TRBV4-1 and TRBJ2-3, with TRBD2 matching 12 bases. The length of the CDR3 is 13 residues. V was clipped by 8 bases and J by 10 bases; unmatched bases: 7. From germline, CDR1 is MGHRA and CDR2 YSYEKL. The CDR3 sequence: CASSGLAGRPQYF. The CDR3 coding sequence is TGCGCCAGCTCAGGACTAGCGGGGAGGCCGCAGTATTTT.